This T cell receptor beta chain was captured in a study of T cells in Graves' hyperthyroidism and ophthalmopathy. This CDR3 is 12 amino acids long. Looked up from germline, CDR1 is GTSNPN and CDR2 is SVGIG (reference sequence). V lost 2 bases to trimming and J lost 7 bases, with 12 bases between them. Amplified TCR beta CDR3 regions came from RNA transcripts. The HTBI set primed first-round TCR CDR3 RT-PCR. TCRdb re-derived calls from the multiplex PCR reads in MiXCR, one entry per CDR3 protein. The table includes some 550,000 distinct CDR3 sequences, approximately 16% detected once. The V and J genes are TRBV30 and TRBJ2-7; a weak D match, TRBD1 (5 bases). Sequencing input: blood. This TCR was sampled from a woman in her thirties or forties with Graves' ophthalmopathy. The DNA of the CDR3 is TGTGCCTGGAGTCCAGGGTTTCGGGAGCAGTACTTC. Amino acid sequence: CAWSPGFREQYF.